A single sample is the source of the 7 T cell receptor beta chains below, sequenced in a study of identical twins. TCRdb reanalysed the 5' RACE reads using MiXCR and keeps one entry per CDR3 protein. This repertoire shows 450,000 or so distinct CDR3 sequences, 24% found once; its top ten account for approximately 2.9%. In addition, the sample was reused for a study of T cells expressing NK-cell markers.

Sequenced sample: CD4+ T cells sorted from blood. These receptors originate from a young woman in good health.

V gene TRBV7-6 combines with J gene TRBJ1-2, with TRBD1 identical over 11 bases. With V trimmed by 5 bases and J by 8 bases, 10 bases remained unmatched. This CDR3 has 15 residues. The germline V gene encodes CDR1 SGHVS and CDR2 FNYEAQ. The CDR3 reads CASSPSGTGGRGYTF. For the CDR3, the DNA is TGTGCCAGCAGCCCCTCCGGGACAGGGGGTCGCGGCTACACCTTC.

This clonotype was seen more than once but under ten times. The chain carries TRBV10-3 and TRBJ1-1, with D unclear. There are 13 residues in the CDR3. From germline, CDR1 is ENHRY and CDR2 SYGVKD. The ends were cut back, 9 bases at V and 1 base at J, with 12 bases in the middle. CDR3: CAIKSQTNTEAFF. Written as DNA, the CDR3 is TGTGCCATAAAAAGCCAGACGAACACTGAAGCTTTCTTT.

The rearrangement joins TRBV25-1 to TRBJ1-4; no clear D. This CDR3 comprises 16 residues. The ends were cut back, 1 base at V and 7 bases at J, with 16 bases in the middle. CDR1 MGHDK and CDR2 SYGVNS come from the germline V gene. CDR3 bases: TGTGCCAGCAGTGAATTAGGACCGACCGGTTTTGAAAAACTGTTTTTT. Its translation is CASSELGPTGFEKLFF.

This clonotype was seen a handful of times. This chain uses TRBV5-1 with TRBJ2-5; TRBD2 might be the D (6 bases). The V gene's germline CDR1 is SGHRS and CDR2 YFSETQ. This CDR3 spans 16 amino acids. The ends were cut back, 2 bases at V and 2 bases at J, with 16 bases in the middle. The CDR3 coding sequence is TGCGCCAGCAGCTTTAATCCGTCAGGAGGGCAAGAGACCCAGTACTTC. Translating gives CASSFNPSGGQETQYF.

The V and J genes are TRBV20-1 and TRBJ1-1, with D unresolved. Trimming removed 2 bases at V and 0 bases at J, with 22 bases between. The germline V gene has CDR1 DFQATT and CDR2 SNEGSKA (reference sequence). This CDR3 contains 18 residues. CDR3 region: CSARSAGLRVHLNTEAFF. The CDR3 nucleotides are TGCAGTGCTAGATCGGCAGGATTACGGGTCCACTTGAACACTGAAGCTTTCTTT.

This clonotype was detected only a few times. This chain uses TRBV20-1 with TRBJ2-7, with 7 bases matching TRBD1. Germline-derived CDR1 and CDR2 are DFQATT and SNEGSKA (reference sequence). The CDR3 is 13 amino acids. J gave up 1 base and V 7 bases, and 7 bases lay outside the gene matches. CDR3 protein: CSGKQGWSYEQYF. DNA for the CDR3: TGCAGTGGTAAACAGGGGTGGTCCTACGAGCAGTACTTC.

This clonotype was seen ten or more times. The chain employs TRBV29-1 and TRBJ2-7; 8 bases match TRBD1. V shed 4 bases, J shed 3 bases, and the junction held 8 bases outside the gene matches. The CDR3 runs 14 residues. CDR1 and CDR2 from the germline V gene are SQVTM and ANQGSEA. CDR3 loop: CSVGGGQGYYEQYF. The DNA of the CDR3 is TGCAGCGTTGGGGGAGGACAGGGATACTACGAGCAGTACTTC.